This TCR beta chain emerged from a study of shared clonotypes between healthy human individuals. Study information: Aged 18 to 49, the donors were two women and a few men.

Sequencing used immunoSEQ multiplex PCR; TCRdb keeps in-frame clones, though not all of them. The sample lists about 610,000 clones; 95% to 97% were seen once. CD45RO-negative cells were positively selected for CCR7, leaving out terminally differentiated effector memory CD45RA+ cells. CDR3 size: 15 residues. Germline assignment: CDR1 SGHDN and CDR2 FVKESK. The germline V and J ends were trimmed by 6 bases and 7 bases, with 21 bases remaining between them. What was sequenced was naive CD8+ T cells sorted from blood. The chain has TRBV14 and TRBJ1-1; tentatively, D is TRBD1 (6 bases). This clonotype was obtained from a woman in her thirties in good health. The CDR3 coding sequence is TGTGCCAGCAGAGAGCATCAGGGGATCCCAAGTGAAGCTTTCTTT. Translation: CASREHQGIPSEAFF.